The 10 T cell receptor beta chains listed next were all sequenced from one sample in a study of regulatory T cells in long-lasting Graves disease. Time point here: newly diagnosed GD, antithyroid drugs for less than 3 months. Construction of the TCR library relied on RNA isolated from PBMCs. Assembly of TCR beta libraries relied on iRepertoire HTBI primers together with Arm-PCR of CDR3 regions. TCRdb reprocessed the multiplex PCR reads via MiXCR and lists one record per CDR3 protein. This sample has roughly 500,000 distinct CDR3 sequences, with approximately 13% found just once. These data also formed part of another study, on T cells in Graves' hyperthyroidism and ophthalmopathy.

Material: peripheral blood mononuclear cells (PBMCs), obtained at new diagnosis, from a patient treated with antithyroid drugs. The receptors stem from a man aged 30 to 39 with Graves disease.

The chain links TRBV29-1 to TRBJ2-2; 7 positions agree with TRBD2. CDR3 length: 15 residues. Trimming removed 6 bases from V and 6 bases from J; junction bases left unmatched: 13. Germline-derived CDR1 and CDR2 are SQVTM and ANQGSEA. Written as DNA, the CDR3 is TGCAGCGTCATGGGGCTAGCGGACCAAGCCGGGGAGCTGTTTTTT. Encoded protein: CSVMGLADQAGELFF.

This clonotype was picked up many times. The chain recombines TRBV20-1 with TRBJ2-1; D may correspond to TRBD1 or TRBD2 (5 bases each). This CDR3 contains 12 residues. CDR1 and CDR2 (germline): DFQATT, SNEGSKA (reference sequence). The CDR3 nucleotides read TGCAGCGCCTCTCGAGGTGGGGGTGAGCAGTTCTTC. Translating it yields CSASRGGGEQFF.

This clonotype appeared once. Germline is not matched at one junction end, which may reflect a read error. The chain has TRBV2 and TRBJ2-2; 11 bases agree with TRBD2. CDR3 length equals 17 residues. Germline assignment: CDR1 SNHLY and CDR2 FYNNEI. As DNA, the CDR3 is TGCGCCAGCAGCCAACAAGGACTAGCGGGGAACACCGGGGAGCTGTTTTTT. It yields the protein CASSQQGLAGNTGELFF.

V gene TRBV4-1 combines with J gene TRBJ2-7; TRBD1 matches 7 bases. The germline CDR1 and CDR2 sequences are MGHRA and YSYEKL. V shed 3 bases, J shed 2 bases, and the junction held 10 bases outside the gene matches. The CDR3 has 16 amino acids. As DNA, the CDR3 is TGCGCCAGCAGCCATCTCCCCGGGACAGCGACCTACGAGCAGTACTTC. Its protein product is CASSHLPGTATYEQYF.

This clonotype was counted a few times. The rearrangement joins TRBV20-1 to TRBJ2-7, with D perhaps given as TRBD1 or TRBD2 (5 bases each). V gave up 3 bases and J gave up 7 bases, with 19 bases separating them. This CDR3 is built from 14 residues. The germline V gene encodes CDR1 DFQATT and CDR2 SNEGSKA (reference sequence). CDR3 sequence: CSASTMAGSGEQYF. CDR3 DNA: TGCAGTGCTAGTACGATGGCAGGGTCGGGGGAGCAGTACTTC.

This rearrangement joins TRBV6-1 to TRBJ2-3; the D gene could be TRBD1 or TRBD2 (5 bases each). CDR1 is MNHNS, CDR2 SASEGT, per germline. This CDR3 comprises 13 residues. V was clipped by 7 bases and J by 6 bases, with 14 bases between them. The CDR3 DNA sequence: TGTGCCAGCAATTGGGGGTCCCTTGATACGCAGTATTTT. It specifies CASNWGSLDTQYF.

There are many counts of this clonotype. The chain employs TRBV24-1 and TRBJ2-3, with 12 bases fitting TRBD2. V dropped 7 bases and J dropped 5; count of bases not matched to a gene: 3. The CDR3 consists of 14 residues. Per the germline V gene, CDR1 is KGHDR and CDR2 is SFDVKD. DNA for the CDR3: TGTGCCACCAGCCGGGGACTAGCGGGAGATACGCAGTATTTT. This translates into CATSRGLAGDTQYF.

This clonotype was observed a handful of times. The chain joins TRBV29-1 to TRBJ2-1; TRBD1 might be the D (5 bases). V was cut by 4 bases and J by 7 bases, with 23 bases left in between. Germline CDR1 SQVTM, CDR2 ANQGSEA. This CDR3 contains 16 residues. CDR3 sequence (DNA): TGCAGCGTTGTTCGAAGGGGCGGTAATTTAATGAATGAGCAGTTCTTC. Encoded protein: CSVVRRGGNLMNEQFF.

This chain connects TRBV20-1 to TRBJ1-6; 7 nucleotides agree with TRBD1. The trim removed 3 bases at V and 7 bases at J, leaving 15 bases unmatched. The length of the CDR3 is 17 residues. The V gene's germline CDR1 is DFQATT and CDR2 SNEGSKA (reference sequence). The CDR3 protein is CSASRTSGTARNSPLHF. CDR3 coding DNA: TGCAGTGCTAGTCGGACCTCCGGGACAGCCAGGAATTCACCCCTCCACTTT.

At least ten counts were recorded for this clonotype. The chain combines TRBV29-1 with TRBJ2-3; 12 bases are shared with TRBD2. Trimming cost V 7 bases and J 2 bases; bases outside gene matches: 4. Germline V gene data show CDR1 as SQVTM and CDR2 as ANQGSEA. This CDR3 is built from 14 residues. The CDR3 reads CSGGLAGYTDTQYF. CDR3 nucleotides: TGCAGCGGGGGACTAGCGGGCTACACAGATACGCAGTATTTT.